This passage covers 4 T cell receptor beta chains from one sample sequenced in a study of CD8 T cells in Susac syndrome. RNA, at about 0.5 to 1 ug, was reverse transcribed with random hexamers. Each CDR3 protein gets one entry after TCRdb re-called the immunoSEQ multiplex PCR reads with MiXCR. The table shows 210,000 or so distinct CDR3 sequences, with roughly 90% occurring only once. Sequencing was done on a sample of CD8+ T cells from PBMCs. These receptors originate from a human donor with multiple sclerosis.

The CDR3 region has the DNA TGTGCCAGCAGCTTAGAGGGAGGCGCGGGCACAGATACGCAGTATTTT. It specifies CASSLEGGAGTDTQYF. The gene calls are TRBV13 and TRBJ2-3; D is possibly TRBD2 (6 bases). The CDR3 length is 16 residues. Trimming removed 1 base from V and 1 base from J, with 12 bases in between. Germline CDR1 and CDR2: PRHDT and FYEKMQ (reference sequence).

CDR3 sequence reads: CSVEGSPPYEQYF. The CDR3 bases are TGCAGCGTTGAAGGGTCTCCCCCCTACGAGCAGTACTTC. The rearrangement uses TRBV29-1 and TRBJ2-7, with D uncertain. V was shortened by 1 base and J by 2 bases, with 9 bases between the two germline ends. The germline gives CDR1 SQVTM, CDR2 ANQGSEA. This CDR3 has 13 residues.

The count of this clonotype is one. This chain connects TRBV7-8 to TRBJ2-5, with 10 positions matching TRBD2. J was trimmed by 0 bases and V by 2 bases; bases with no gene match: 9. The CDR3 loop spans 18 amino acids. Germline-derived CDR1 and CDR2 are SGHVS and FQNEAQ. The CDR3 DNA reads as TGTGCCAGCAGCTTACTAGGACTAGCGGATTGGTACCAAGAGACCCAGTACTTC. It is translated as CASSLLGLADWYQETQYF.

The chain recombines TRBV9 with TRBJ2-5; D is perhaps TRBD2 (5 bases). The length of the CDR3 is 11 residues. Germline loops: CDR1 SGDLS, CDR2 YYNGEE. The germline V and J ends were trimmed by 7 bases and 4 bases, with 8 bases remaining between them. CDR3 sequence: CASGRGETQYF. The CDR3 DNA reads TGTGCCAGCGGGAGAGGAGAGACCCAGTACTTC.